The clone carrying this TCR beta chain was seen a handful of times. Its matching antigen is unknown. The use of a sample-barcoded 5' primer and a J-beta primer mix characterized a second PCR of about 7 to 12 cycles. One entry per CDR3 protein, called by TCRdb with MiXCR from the 5' RACE reads. The table shows fewer than 900,000 distinct CDR3 sequences, with around 36% occurring only once. This entry belongs to a study of blood T cells in healthy people across ages. The study's findings and limits: Both higher diversity and more naive CD4+ cells marked long-lived donors when set against aged donors.

Trimming took 1 base from V and 8 from J, leaving 15 bases between them. Germline CDR1 LGHNA, CDR2 YNFKEQ. This CDR3 comprises 15 residues. This receptor was taken from a man younger than 35 in good health. Input material: blood. The chain uses TRBV4-2 and TRBJ2-1; maybe TRBD1 (6 bases). The CDR3 region is CASSQAPAEGDEQFF. The CDR3 DNA is TGTGCCAGCAGCCAAGCCCCCGCCGAGGGGGATGAGCAGTTCTTC.